These T cell receptor beta chains were read from a single sample in a study of blood T cell repertoires in COVID-19. TCRdb keeps only in-frame clones here, not all; method: immunoSEQ multiplex PCR. The sample includes approximately 220,000 clones, more than 65% of them seen just once. The sequencing input was peripheral blood. The origin of the receptors is a woman in her twenties or thirties who had recovered from COVID-19. The CDR3 runs from the conserved cysteine through the conserved F or W. Fields, in order: clone size, V gene, J gene, D gene, CDR3 protein, CDR3 DNA. D genes are given only for firm matches. Not all rows give a size; the values are once, few, many and, for expanded clones, a class.

clone size: NA; V gene: TRBV4-2; J gene: TRBJ2-3; D gene: TRBD2; CDR3 protein: CASSQSPGLAGDPSTDTQYF; CDR3 DNA: TGTGCCAGCAGCCAGTCACCTGGACTAGCGGGAGATCCCAGCACAGATACGCAGTATTTT
clone size: once; V gene: TRBV25-1; J gene: TRBJ2-7; D gene: TRBD1; CDR3 protein: CASSTGGKGSYEQYF; CDR3 DNA: TGTGCCAGCTCAACAGGGGGCAAAGGATCCTACGAGCAGTACTTC
clone size: NA; V gene: TRBV5-1; J gene: TRBJ1-2; D gene: TRBD1; CDR3 protein: CASSGQGFGYTF; CDR3 DNA: TGCGCCAGCAGCGGACAGGGGTTTGGCTACACCTTC
clone size: many; V gene: TRBV19; J gene: TRBJ1-5; D gene: TRBD1; CDR3 protein: CASLPGTGIHVSNQPQHF; CDR3 DNA: TGTGCCAGTCTACCCGGGACAGGTATCCACGTTAGCAATCAGCCCCAGCATTTT
clone size: NA; V gene: TRBV28; J gene: TRBJ1-5; D gene: NA; CDR3 protein: CASGGGMQPQHF; CDR3 DNA: TGTGCCAGTGGGGGGGGAATGCAGCCCCAGCATTTT
clone size: NA; V gene: TRBV18; J gene: TRBJ1-3; D gene: TRBD1; CDR3 protein: CASSPRTGTSGNTIYF; CDR3 DNA: TGTGCCAGCTCACCGAGGACAGGGACTTCTGGAAACACCATATATTTT
clone size: few; V gene: TRBV19; J gene: TRBJ1-5; D gene: NA; CDR3 protein: CASSILRETNQPQHF; CDR3 DNA: TGTGCCAGTAGTATCCTACGGGAGACGAATCAGCCCCAGCATTTT
clone size: few; V gene: TRBV6-5; J gene: TRBJ1-1; D gene: NA; CDR3 protein: CASSSPSGGHTEAFF; CDR3 DNA: TGTGCCAGCAGTTCCCCCTCGGGGGGGCACACTGAAGCTTTCTTT
clone size: NA; V gene: TRBV4-1; J gene: TRBJ2-6; D gene: TRBD2; CDR3 protein: CASSPGLAGGSGANVLTF; CDR3 DNA: TGCGCCAGCAGCCCAGGACTAGCGGGAGGGTCTGGGGCCAACGTCCTGACTTTC
clone size: NA; V gene: TRBV28; J gene: TRBJ2-2; D gene: TRBD2; CDR3 protein: CASTSRGRGTGELFF; CDR3 DNA: TGTGCCAGCACCTCCCGCGGGAGGGGTACCGGGGAGCTGTTTTTT
clone size: NA; V gene: TRBV5-4; J gene: TRBJ2-1; D gene: NA; CDR3 protein: CASSRGDREASKGEQFF; CDR3 DNA: TGTGCCAGCAGCCGGGGTGATAGGGAGGCTTCAAAGGGTGAGCAGTTCTTC
clone size: NA; V gene: TRBV19; J gene: TRBJ2-7; D gene: NA; CDR3 protein: CASRETHSSYEQYF; CDR3 DNA: TGTGCCAGTCGAGAGACCCACAGCTCCTACGAGCAGTACTTC
clone size: NA; V gene: TRBV7-3; J gene: TRBJ1-1; D gene: NA; CDR3 protein: CASSPGALTVNTEAFF; CDR3 DNA: TGTGCCAGCAGTCCCGGCGCCTTGACAGTTAACACTGAAGCTTTCTTT